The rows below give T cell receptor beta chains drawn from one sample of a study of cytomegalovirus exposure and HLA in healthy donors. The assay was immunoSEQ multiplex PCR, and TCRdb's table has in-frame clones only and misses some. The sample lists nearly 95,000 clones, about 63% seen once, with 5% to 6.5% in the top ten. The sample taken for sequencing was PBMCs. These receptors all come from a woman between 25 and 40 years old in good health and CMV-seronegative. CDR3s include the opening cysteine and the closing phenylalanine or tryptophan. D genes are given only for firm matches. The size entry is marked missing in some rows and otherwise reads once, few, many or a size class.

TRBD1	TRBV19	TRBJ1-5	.	CASSPRTGNSNQPQHF	TGTGCCAGTAGTCCAAGGACAGGCAATAGCAATCAGCCCCAGCATTTT
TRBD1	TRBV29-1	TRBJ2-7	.	CSVEVGAGGYEQYF	TGCAGCGTTGAAGTGGGCGCAGGGGGCTACGAGCAGTACTTC
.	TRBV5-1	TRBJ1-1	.	CASSLGLSNTEAFF	TGCGCCAGCAGCTTGGGGCTTTCGAACACTGAAGCTTTCTTT
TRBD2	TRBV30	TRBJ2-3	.	CAWSRTSGGLDTQYF	TGTGCCTGGAGCCGGACCAGCGGGGGGCTGGATACGCAGTATTTT
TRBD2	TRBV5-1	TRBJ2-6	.	CASSASGGVSGANVLTF	TGCGCCAGCAGCGCGAGCGGGGGGGTCTCTGGGGCCAACGTCCTGACTTTC
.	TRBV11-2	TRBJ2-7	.	CASSLGPRTTYTLYEQYF	TGTGCCAGCAGCCTGGGACCTAGGACTACCTATACCCTCTACGAGCAGTACTTC
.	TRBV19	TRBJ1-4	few	CASLAPGYGEKLFF	TGTGCCAGCCTCGCTCCAGGGTACGGAGAAAAACTGTTTTTT
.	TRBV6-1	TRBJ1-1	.	CASSVQGTLTEAFF	TGTGCCAGCAGTGTTCAGGGAACCCTCACTGAAGCTTTCTTT
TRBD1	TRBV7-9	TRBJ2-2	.	CASSLARGQSNTGELFF	TGTGCCAGCAGCTTGGCCCGGGGACAGTCGAACACCGGGGAGCTGTTTTTT
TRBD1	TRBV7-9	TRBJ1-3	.	CAGPTGPGNTIYF	TGTGCCGGGCCGACAGGGCCTGGAAACACCATATATTTT
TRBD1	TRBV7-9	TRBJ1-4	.	CASSSTGQNEKLFF	TGTGCCAGCAGCTCGACAGGGCAAAATGAAAAACTGTTTTTT
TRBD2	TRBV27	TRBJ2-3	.	CASSWGLGLAGGGDTQYF	TGTGCCAGCAGTTGGGGCCTGGGACTAGCGGGGGGTGGAGATACGCAGTATTTT
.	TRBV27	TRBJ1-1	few	CASSLGGSTEAFF	TGTGCCAGCAGTTTAGGGGGCAGCACTGAAGCTTTCTTT
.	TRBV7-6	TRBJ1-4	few	CASSLVRATNEKLFF	TGTGCCAGCAGCTTGGTCAGGGCAACTAATGAAAAACTGTTTTTT
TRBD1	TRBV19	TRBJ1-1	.	CASSAYRGHGTEAFF	TGTGCCAGTAGTGCGTACAGGGGGCATGGGACTGAAGCTTTCTTT
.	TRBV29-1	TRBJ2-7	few	CSVEFPGDVSYEQYF	TGCAGCGTTGAATTTCCAGGGGATGTTAGCTACGAGCAGTACTTC
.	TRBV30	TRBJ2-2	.	CAWSVRDTGELFF	TGTGCCTGGAGTGTACGAGACACCGGGGAGCTGTTTTTT
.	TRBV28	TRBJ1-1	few	CASSPGSGDTEAFF	TGTGCCAGCAGCCCCGGGAGCGGAGACACTGAAGCTTTCTTT
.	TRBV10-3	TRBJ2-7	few	CAISESTAGQTPEQYF	TGTGCCATCAGTGAGTCTACGGCAGGGCAAACTCCCGAGCAGTACTTC
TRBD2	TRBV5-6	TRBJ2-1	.	CASSGLALYNEQFF	TGTGCCAGCAGCGGACTAGCCCTCTACAATGAGCAGTTCTTC